Shown below are 3 T cell receptor beta chains from a single sample sequenced in a study of blood T cell repertoires in COVID-19. TCRdb keeps only in-frame clones here, not all; method: immunoSEQ multiplex PCR. Here the sample spans over 300,000 clones, around 91% being singletons. Specimen: peripheral blood. The receptors were gathered from a man younger than 30 with active or convalescent COVID-19.

The chain uses TRBV7-9 and TRBJ2-7, with a tentative D call TRBD1 (5 bases). Trimming cost V 2 bases and J 4 bases, with 9 bases left between them. The CDR3 is made up of 13 amino acids. The germline gives CDR1 SEHNR, CDR2 FQNEAQ (reference sequence). CDR3 coding DNA: TGTGCCAGCAGCTTAAGTGGGGCGTACGAGCAGTACTTC. It is translated as CASSLSGAYEQYF.

V is TRBV7-9 and J is TRBJ1-6; tentatively, D is TRBD1 (5 bases). Germline V CDR1 and CDR2: SEHNR, FQNEAQ (reference sequence). The CDR3 loop spans 15 amino acids. Between the trimmed V and J ends, which lost 2 bases and 7 bases, there was a span of 12 bases. The CDR3 nucleotides read TGTGCCAGCAGCTTACAGGGATCCGGGAATTCACCCCTCCACTTT. Amino acids: CASSLQGSGNSPLHF.

This rearrangement joins TRBV2 to TRBJ2-3; 11 nucleotides align to TRBD2. With 6 bases clipped from V and 1 base from J, the junction kept 3 bases outside the gene matches. This CDR3 spans 15 amino acids. The germline V gene has CDR1 SNHLY and CDR2 FYNNEI. The CDR3 is CASRGTSGGTDTQYF. CDR3 nucleotide sequence: TGTGCCAGCAGGGGGACTAGCGGAGGCACAGATACGCAGTATTTT. The full variable domain, completed using reference TRBV2 and TRBJ2-3, is EPEVTQTPSHQVTQMGQEVILRCVPISNHLYFYWYRQILGQKVEFLVSFYNNEISEKSEIFDDQFSVERPDGSNFTLKIRSTKLEDSAMYFCASRGTSGGTDTQYFGPGTRLTVL.